A selection of T cell receptor beta chains follows, all from one sample in a study of shared clonotypes between healthy human individuals. This table comes from immunoSEQ multiplex PCR, and its TCRdb copy is limited to in-frame clones, with some not included. Of around 510,000 clones in the sample, roughly four fifths were seen once. The specimen was PBMCs. These receptor sequences come from a woman between 40 and 55 years old in good health. Some clones in this sample may be carry-over from other donors' samples. Both conserved end residues are part of each CDR3. A D gene is named only where the DNA matches it firmly. Not every row has a clone size; where given, it reads once, few, many or a size class.

clone_size d_call j_call v_call cdr3_nt cdr3_aa
few NA TRBJ1-6 TRBV6-1 TGTGCCAGCCCCCGGGGGGATGGGGATAATTCACCCCTCCACTTT CASPRGDGDNSPLHF
NA TRBD2 TRBJ2-3 TRBV4-1 TGCGCCAGCAGCCGATACTCTAGCGGGAGAATGGGAGATACGCAGTATTTT CASSRYSSGRMGDTQYF
few TRBD2 TRBJ2-3 TRBV5-1 TGCGCCAGCAGCTTGTCTAGCGGGAGGTTGGATACGCAGTATTTT CASSLSSGRLDTQYF
NA TRBD1 TRBJ2-7 TRBV27 TGTGCCAGCAGGGCCCCCAACAGGGGGCACGACGAGCAGTACTTC CASRAPNRGHDEQYF
NA NA TRBJ2-2 TRBV28 TGTGCCAGCAGTTTCAGTTACACCGGGGAGCTGTTTTTT CASSFSYTGELFF
few NA TRBJ1-2 TRBV13 TGTGCCAGCAGCTTAGTAGACAGTAACTCTGGCTACACCTTC CASSLVDSNSGYTF
NA NA TRBJ1-4 TRBV9 TGTGCCAGCAGCGCTGGTAGGGGTTCTGAAAAACTGTTTTTT CASSAGRGSEKLFF
NA NA TRBJ1-1 TRBV5-1 TGCGCCAGCAGCTTGGTAGTGGAAACTGAAGCTTTCTTT CASSLVVETEAFF
NA NA TRBJ1-3 TRBV28 TGTGCCAGCAGCCCTAGCTCTGGAAACACCATATATTTT CASSPSSGNTIYF
NA NA TRBJ1-5 TRBV28 TGTGCCAGCAGTCCACAGTGGGGGGGGAGTCAGCCCCAGCATTTT CASSPQWGGSQPQHF
NA NA TRBJ1-1 TRBV11-2 TGTGCCAGCAGCTTAGAGGGGGCGGCTTTCTTT CASSLEGAAFF
NA NA TRBJ2-1 TRBV21-1 TGTGCCAGCAGCACCGGGACTAGCGAGTACAATGAGCAGTTCTTC CASSTGTSEYNEQFF
few NA TRBJ2-6 TRBV21-1 TGTGCCAGCAGCAAAGGCCTGACAGTTGATGGGGCCAACGTCCTGACTTTC CASSKGLTVDGANVLTF
NA NA TRBJ2-5 TRBV9 TGTGCCAGCAGCGCAGCAGAGATACTAGGAGGAGAGACCCAGTACTTC CASSAAEILGGETQYF
NA NA TRBJ2-3 TRBV11-3 TGTGCCAGCAGCACCCGGACGGGAGTTAGCACAGATACGCAGTATTTT CASSTRTGVSTDTQYF
NA TRBD1 TRBJ1-5 TRBV10-3 TGTGCCATCAGAGGACAGGGGGATCAGCCCCAGCATTTT CAIRGQGDQPQHF
NA NA TRBJ1-1 TRBV16 TGTGCCAGCAGAGGTTTCGGACAGAAGAACACTGAAGCTTTCTTT CASRGFGQKNTEAFF
few NA TRBJ2-2 TRBV18 TGTGCCAGCTCACCAAGGTCGGCCTCGAACACCGGGGAGCTGTTTTTT CASSPRSASNTGELFF
NA TRBD2 TRBJ2-5 TRBV7-9 TGTGCCAGCAGCACTGGGACTAGCGGGAACCTCCAAGAGACCCAGTACTTC CASSTGTSGNLQETQYF
NA NA TRBJ1-1 TRBV19 TGTGCCAGTAGTGGTACGTATTACGACACTGAAGCTTTCTTT CASSGTYYDTEAFF
many NA TRBJ2-2 TRBV29-1 TGCAGCGGGTTGGTGGGTCTCAACACCGGGGAGCTGTTTTTT CSGLVGLNTGELFF
NA NA TRBJ2-3 TRBV28 TGTGCCAGCAGTCCTCCCCTGGGGCGCGATCTTCCAGATACGCAGTATTTT CASSPPLGRDLPDTQYF
NA NA TRBJ1-2 TRBV4-1 TGCGCCAGCAGCCAAGACGGGGTTTACAATGGCTACACCTTC CASSQDGVYNGYTF
many NA TRBJ1-2 TRBV28 TGTGCCAGCAAAACCGGGGCCGCTGCCTCCCTTTATGGCTACACCTTC CASKTGAAASLYGYTF
once TRBD2 TRBJ2-2 TRBV5-1 TGCGCCAGCAGCTTAGGGACTAGCGATCACGGGGAGCTGTTTTTT CASSLGTSDHGELFF
NA NA TRBJ1-5 TRBV6-5 TGTGCCAGCAGTAAAGGGTTTTTTAGCAATCAGCCCCAGCATTTT CASSKGFFSNQPQHF
NA NA TRBJ2-5 TRBV18 TGTGCCAGCTCACCAAGGACAGTCCAAGAGACCCAGTACTTC CASSPRTVQETQYF
NA TRBD2 TRBJ2-1 TRBV5-1 TGCGCCAGCAGCTTGGTACCGACTAGCAGCATCAATGAGCAGTTCTTC CASSLVPTSSINEQFF
NA NA TRBJ2-7 TRBV6-7 TGTGCCAGCAGTTACCGTAAAAGACAGGGAGGTGTAACCTACGAGCAGTACTTC CASSYRKRQGGVTYEQYF
once NA TRBJ2-5 TRBV15 TGTGCCACCAGCAGAGCCCAGGGTCGGATTAGAGAGACCCAGTACTTC CATSRAQGRIRETQYF
NA TRBD1 TRBJ1-3 TRBV11-2 TGTGCCAGCAGCTTAGTGTCGGGACAGGGCAGTGGAAACACCATATATTTT CASSLVSGQGSGNTIYF
once TRBD1 TRBJ1-2 TRBV7-2 TGTGCCAGCAGCTTTCAACAGGGGTGGTATGGCTACACCTTC CASSFQQGWYGYTF
NA NA TRBJ2-1 TRBV5-1 TGCGCCAGCAGCGGGTCGGGCCCTTACAATGAGCAGTTCTTC CASSGSGPYNEQFF